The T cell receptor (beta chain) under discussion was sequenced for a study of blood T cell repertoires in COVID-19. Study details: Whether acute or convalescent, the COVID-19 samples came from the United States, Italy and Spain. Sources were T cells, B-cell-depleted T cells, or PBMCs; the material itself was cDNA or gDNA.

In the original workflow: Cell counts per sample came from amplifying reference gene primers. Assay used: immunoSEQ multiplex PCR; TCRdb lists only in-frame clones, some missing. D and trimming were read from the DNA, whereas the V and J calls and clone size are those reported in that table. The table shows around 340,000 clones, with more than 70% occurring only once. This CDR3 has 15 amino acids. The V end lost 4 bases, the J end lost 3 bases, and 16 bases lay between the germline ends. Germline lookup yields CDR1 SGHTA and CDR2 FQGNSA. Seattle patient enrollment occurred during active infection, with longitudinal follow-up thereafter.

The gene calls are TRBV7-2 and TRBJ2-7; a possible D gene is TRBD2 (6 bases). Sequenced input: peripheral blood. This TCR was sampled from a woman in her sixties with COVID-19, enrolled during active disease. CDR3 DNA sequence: TGTGCCAGCAGCTCCCAAGGGCAGGGAGGCTACGAGCAGTACTTC. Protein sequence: CASSSQGQGGYEQYF.